This T cell receptor beta chain was captured in a study of blood T cell repertoires in COVID-19. On the study more broadly: The study drew acute and convalescent COVID-19 samples from the United States, Italy and Spain.

Authors' data handling: Counts of nucleated cells, estimated from reference gene primer amplification, were obtained. The data were produced by immunoSEQ multiplex PCR, yet TCRdb's version contains in-frame clones alone and is incomplete. Clonal size and the V and J genes are those of that table, whereas D and trimming came from the DNA. The sample has around 280,000 clones, 87% seen once. For recovered donors of Cohort 3, there were two negative PCRs, clearance, or symptom resolution. CDR3 length: 15 amino acids. The germline V gene has CDR1 SGHVS and CDR2 FQNEAQ. Unmatched junction bases numbered 3, after V lost 5 bases and J lost 0 bases.

This chain connects TRBV7-8 to TRBJ1-5; 8 bases are shared with TRBD1. The sequence was collected from a woman in her thirties or forties who had recovered from COVID-19. Sequenced sample: PBMCs or T cells enriched from blood (not recorded which). The CDR3 reads CASSTGQGSNQPQHF. The CDR3 nucleotides are TGTGCCAGCAGCACCGGACAGGGTAGCAATCAGCCCCAGCATTTT.